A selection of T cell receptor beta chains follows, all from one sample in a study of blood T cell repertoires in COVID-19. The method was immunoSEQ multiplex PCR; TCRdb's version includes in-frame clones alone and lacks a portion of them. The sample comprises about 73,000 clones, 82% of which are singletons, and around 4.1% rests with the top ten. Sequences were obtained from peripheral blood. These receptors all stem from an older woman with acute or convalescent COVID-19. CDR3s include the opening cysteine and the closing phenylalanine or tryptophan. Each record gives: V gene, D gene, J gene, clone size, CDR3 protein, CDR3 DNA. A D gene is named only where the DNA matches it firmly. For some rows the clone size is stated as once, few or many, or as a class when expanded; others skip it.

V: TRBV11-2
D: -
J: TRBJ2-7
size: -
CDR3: CASSLGNRGNEQYF
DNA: TGTGCCAGCAGCTTAGGTAATCGGGGGAACGAGCAGTACTTC

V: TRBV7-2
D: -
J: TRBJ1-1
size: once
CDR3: CASSLTSGRAFF
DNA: TGTGCCAGCAGCTTAACATCCGGGAGGGCTTTCTTT

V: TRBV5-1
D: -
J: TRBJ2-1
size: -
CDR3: CASSLAVRQTNNEQFF
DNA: TGCGCCAGCAGCTTGGCGGTCAGGCAAACGAACAATGAGCAGTTCTTC

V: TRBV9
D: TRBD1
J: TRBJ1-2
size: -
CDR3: CASSTGQGDGYTF
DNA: TGTGCCAGCAGCACCGGACAGGGAGACGGCTACACCTTC

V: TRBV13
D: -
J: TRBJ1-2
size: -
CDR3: CASRVWVGPYGYTF
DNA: TGTGCCAGCAGGGTTTGGGTTGGGCCCTATGGCTACACCTTC

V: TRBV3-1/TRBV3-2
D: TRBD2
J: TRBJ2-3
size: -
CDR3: CASSQALAGGTDTQYF
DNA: TGTGCCAGCAGCCAAGCGCTAGCGGGGGGCACAGATACGCAGTATTTT

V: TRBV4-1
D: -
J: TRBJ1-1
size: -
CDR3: CASSQMNQWGGQAFF
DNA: TGCGCCAGCAGCCAGATGAACCAATGGGGGGGACAAGCTTTCTTT

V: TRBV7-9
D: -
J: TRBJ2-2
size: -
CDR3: CASSILGHGGELFF
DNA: TGTGCCAGCAGCATCCTAGGTCATGGCGGGGAGCTGTTTTTT

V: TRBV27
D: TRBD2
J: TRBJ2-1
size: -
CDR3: CASKRGAGEQFF
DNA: TGTGCCAGCAAGCGGGGGGCTGGAGAGCAGTTCTTC

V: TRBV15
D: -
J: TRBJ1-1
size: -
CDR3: CATSRDFSDTEAFF
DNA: TGTGCCACCAGCAGAGATTTCTCTGACACTGAAGCTTTCTTT

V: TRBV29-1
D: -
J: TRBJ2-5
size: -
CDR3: CSVNKVGETQYF
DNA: TGCAGCGTTAATAAAGTCGGAGAGACCCAGTACTTC

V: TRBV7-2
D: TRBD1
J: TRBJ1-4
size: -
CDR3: CASSFGQGGITNEKLFF
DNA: TGTGCCAGCAGCTTTGGCCAGGGGGGAATAACTAATGAAAAACTGTTTTTT

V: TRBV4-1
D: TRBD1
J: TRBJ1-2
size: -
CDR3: CASSPPRTGQTVSYTF
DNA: TGCGCCAGCAGCCCCCCCCGGACAGGTCAAACGGTTAGCTACACCTTC

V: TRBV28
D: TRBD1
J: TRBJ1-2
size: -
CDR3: CASSPLDRGNTF
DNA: TGTGCCAGCAGTCCACTAGACAGGGGAAACACCTTC

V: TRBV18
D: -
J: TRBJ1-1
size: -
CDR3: CASEQGVGLNTEAFF
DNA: TGTGCCAGTGAACAGGGAGTTGGGTTGAACACTGAAGCTTTCTTT

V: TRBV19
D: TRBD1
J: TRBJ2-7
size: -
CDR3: CASSWGQGPYEQYF
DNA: TGTGCCAGTAGTTGGGGACAGGGGCCCTACGAGCAGTACTTC

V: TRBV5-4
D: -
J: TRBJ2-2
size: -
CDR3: CASSSDRITTGELFF
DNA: TGTGCCAGCAGCTCTGACAGAATTACTACCGGGGAGCTGTTTTTT

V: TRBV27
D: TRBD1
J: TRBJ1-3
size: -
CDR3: CASSSVSTGTSGNTIYF
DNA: TGTGCCAGCAGTTCCGTCTCGACAGGGACCTCTGGAAACACCATATATTTT

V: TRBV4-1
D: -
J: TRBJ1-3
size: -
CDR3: CASSQGRDLSGNTIYF
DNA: TGCGCCAGCAGCCAAGGTCGGGATCTCTCTGGAAACACCATATATTTT

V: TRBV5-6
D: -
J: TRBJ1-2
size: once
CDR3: CASGTRGVGGYTF
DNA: TGTGCCAGCGGTACACGGGGGGTAGGAGGCTACACCTTC

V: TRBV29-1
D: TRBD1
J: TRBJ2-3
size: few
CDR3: CSVVYYRGDRPLFTDTQYF
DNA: TGCAGCGTTGTTTATTACAGGGGAGATCGTCCTCTTTTCACAGATACGCAGTATTTT

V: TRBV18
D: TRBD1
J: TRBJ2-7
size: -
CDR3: CASSGQERYEQYF
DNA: TGTGCCAGCTCCGGACAGGAACGGTACGAGCAGTACTTC

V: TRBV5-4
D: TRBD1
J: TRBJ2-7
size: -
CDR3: CASSAQGAGEQYF
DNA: TGTGCCAGCAGCGCGCAGGGGGCGGGCGAGCAGTACTTC

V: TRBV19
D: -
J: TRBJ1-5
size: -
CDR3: CASSAEGQVRQPQHF
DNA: TGTGCCAGTAGTGCGGAGGGTCAAGTTCGTCAGCCCCAGCATTTT

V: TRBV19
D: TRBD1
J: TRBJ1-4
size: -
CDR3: CASMATGTEKLFF
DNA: TGTGCCAGTATGGCGACAGGGACGGAAAAACTGTTTTTT

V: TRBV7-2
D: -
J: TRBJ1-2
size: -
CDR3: CASSPQRPARGLFGYTF
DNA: TGTGCCAGCAGCCCCCAGCGCCCGGCGCGGGGTCTCTTTGGCTACACCTTC

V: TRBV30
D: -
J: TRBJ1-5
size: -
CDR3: CAWSVSGFQPQHF
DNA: TGTGCCTGGAGTGTATCAGGGTTCCAGCCCCAGCATTTT

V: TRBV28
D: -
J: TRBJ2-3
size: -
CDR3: CASGLAITSTDTQYF
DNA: TGTGCCAGCGGGTTAGCCATCACTAGCACAGATACGCAGTATTTT

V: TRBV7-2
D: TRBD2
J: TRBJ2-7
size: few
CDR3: CASSPWTSGSFEQYF
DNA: TGTGCCAGCAGCCCCTGGACTAGCGGGAGTTTTGAGCAGTACTTC

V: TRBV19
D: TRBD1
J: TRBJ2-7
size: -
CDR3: CASSKGTGRSYEQYF
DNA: TGTGCCAGTAGTAAGGGGACAGGCCGCTCCTACGAGCAGTACTTC

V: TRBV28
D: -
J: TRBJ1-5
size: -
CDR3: CATAQGIGQPQHF
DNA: TGTGCCACTGCGCAGGGTATTGGTCAGCCCCAGCATTTT